Described below is a single T cell receptor beta chain sequence and its context. Its antigen remains unidentified. The data were taken from a study of response to subunit inactivated influenza vaccine. V shed 5 bases, J shed 0 bases, and the junction held 7 bases outside the gene matches. The CDR3 is 17 residues long. General study findings and limits: After each seasonal influenza vaccination, few new T cells are recruited, the authors suggested.

TCRdb ran MiXCR on the RT-PCR reads and lists one entry per CDR3 protein. The sample consists of fewer than 650,000 distinct CDR3 sequences, approximately 12% of them appearing once. This clonotype was sampled from a middle-aged man who received an inactivated influenza vaccine. The V gene is TRBV12-3 or TRBV12-4, the J gene TRBJ1-6; TRBD1 matches 7 bases. The starting material was PBMCs from blood, obtained about 40 days after vaccination. The CDR3 spells CASSPDRVGSYNSPLHF. The CDR3 nucleotides are TGTGCCAGCAGTCCAGACAGGGTTGGCTCCTATAATTCACCCCTCCACTTT.